Sequencing of this TCR beta chain was carried out in a study of cytomegalovirus exposure and HLA in healthy donors. Study details: From about 180 million T cells, an earlier analysis saw 120 million or so unique TCR beta sequences. Study conclusions and caveats: Researchers reported in a later analysis that common viral pathogens appeared linked to several top clusters. As confirmed in vitro, three CMV-associated chains were specific for CMV antigens.

On this clone itself: Its matching antigen is unknown.

These donors, healthy bone marrow donors, were studied. Between the trimmed V and J ends, which lost 6 bases and 7 bases, there was a span of 12 bases. The V gene's germline CDR1 is KGHSH and CDR2 LQKENI. CDR3 length: 12 residues. The PCR was carried out with 60 Vbeta primers and 13 Jbeta primers. TCRdb's table, derived via immunoSEQ multiplex PCR, lists solely in-frame clones and lacks some. The repertoire holds roughly 140,000 clones, with around 82% as singletons. The chain employs TRBV18 and TRBJ1-2; a weak D match, TRBD1 (5 bases). The specimen sequenced was PBMCs. The receptor was isolated from a woman between 18 and 29 years old in good health and CMV-seropositive. DNA for the CDR3: TGTGCCAGCTCGCGGCAGGGATTTGGCTACACCTTC. It is translated as CASSRQGFGYTF. Based on the CDR3 plus reference TRBV18 and TRBJ1-2, the full variable domain is NAGVMQNPRHLVRRRGQEARLRCSPMKGHSHVYWYRQLPEEGLKFMVYLQKENIIDESGMPKERFSAEFPKEGPSILRIQQVVRGDSAAYFCASSRQGFGYTFGSGTRLTVV.